These T cell receptor beta chains were read from a single sample in a study of cytomegalovirus exposure and HLA in healthy donors. This table comes from immunoSEQ multiplex PCR, and its TCRdb copy is limited to in-frame clones, with some not included. The repertoire has about 98,000 clones, around nine tenths of them found once; the top ten carry 3% to 4%. Sequenced material: PBMCs. All receptors derive from a woman between 25 and 40 years old in good health and CMV-seronegative. CDR3s include the opening cysteine and the closing phenylalanine or tryptophan. A D gene is named only where the DNA matches it firmly. Not all rows give a size; the values are once, few, many and, for expanded clones, a class.

clone_size: NA
d_call: TRBD1
j_call: TRBJ2-7
v_call: TRBV27
cdr3_nt: TGTGCCAGCAGTAACAGACAGGGGGCGGCTATACCCTACGAGCAGTACTTC
cdr3_aa: CASSNRQGAAIPYEQYF

clone_size: NA
d_call: NA
j_call: TRBJ1-4
v_call: TRBV7-9
cdr3_nt: TGTGCCAGCAGCTCCCCCTTGAGGAGCTTTAATGAAAAACTGTTTTTT
cdr3_aa: CASSSPLRSFNEKLFF

clone_size: NA
d_call: NA
j_call: TRBJ2-5
v_call: TRBV18
cdr3_nt: TGTGCCAGCTCACCAGGCAGCCAAGAGACCCAGTACTTC
cdr3_aa: CASSPGSQETQYF

clone_size: NA
d_call: NA
j_call: TRBJ2-3
v_call: TRBV11-3
cdr3_nt: TGTGCCAGCAGCCCCCTGGGCATCCCGAATACGCAGTATTTT
cdr3_aa: CASSPLGIPNTQYF

clone_size: NA
d_call: NA
j_call: TRBJ2-7
v_call: TRBV7-9
cdr3_nt: TGTGCCAGCAGGGCCCAGGGAACGTCACGGGACGAGCAGTACTTC
cdr3_aa: CASRAQGTSRDEQYF

clone_size: NA
d_call: TRBD2
j_call: TRBJ2-4
v_call: TRBV2
cdr3_nt: TGTGCCAGCAGCCAACTAGCGCGGCAGTACTTC
cdr3_aa: CASSQLARQYF

clone_size: many
d_call: TRBD1
j_call: TRBJ1-5
v_call: TRBV7-6
cdr3_nt: TGTGCCAGCAGCTTAGGACAGGGCCTAAATCAGCCCCAGCATTTT
cdr3_aa: CASSLGQGLNQPQHF

clone_size: NA
d_call: TRBD2
j_call: TRBJ2-3
v_call: TRBV6-5
cdr3_nt: TGTGCCAGCAGTTACGGTAGCGGGGGCCGCACAGATACGCAGTATTTT
cdr3_aa: CASSYGSGGRTDTQYF

clone_size: once
d_call: TRBD1
j_call: TRBJ2-2
v_call: TRBV5-1
cdr3_nt: TGCGCCAGCAGCTTTACAGGGGACACCGGGGAGCTGTTTTTT
cdr3_aa: CASSFTGDTGELFF

clone_size: NA
d_call: NA
j_call: TRBJ2-6
v_call: TRBV29-1
cdr3_nt: TGCAACCCAGCGGGCTCTGGGGCCAACGTCCTGACTTTC
cdr3_aa: CNPAGSGANVLTF

clone_size: NA
d_call: NA
j_call: TRBJ1-3
v_call: TRBV9
cdr3_nt: TGTGCCAGCAGCGTAGCTACTGGAAACACCATATATTTT
cdr3_aa: CASSVATGNTIYF

clone_size: NA
d_call: NA
j_call: TRBJ2-3
v_call: TRBV7-6
cdr3_nt: TGTGCCAGCAGCCCCCTCGTGGCCACAGATACGCAGTATTTT
cdr3_aa: CASSPLVATDTQYF

clone_size: NA
d_call: TRBD2
j_call: TRBJ2-1
v_call: TRBV6-5
cdr3_nt: TGTGCCAGCAGTTACTGGGCGGGGGGGGACAACAATGAGCAGTTCTTC
cdr3_aa: CASSYWAGGDNNEQFF

clone_size: once
d_call: NA
j_call: TRBJ2-1
v_call: TRBV5-1
cdr3_nt: TGCGCCAGCAGCTTGGGTACAGCGGCCCCCTCCTACAATGAGCAGTTCTTC
cdr3_aa: CASSLGTAAPSYNEQFF

clone_size: NA
d_call: TRBD1
j_call: TRBJ2-1
v_call: TRBV5-1
cdr3_nt: TGCGCCAGCAGCTTGGATGCAGGGGGTTACAATGAGCAGTTCTTC
cdr3_aa: CASSLDAGGYNEQFF

clone_size: NA
d_call: NA
j_call: TRBJ1-1
v_call: TRBV15
cdr3_nt: TGTGCCACCACCTCGCTACGGGGTTTGAACACTGAAGCTTTCTTT
cdr3_aa: CATTSLRGLNTEAFF

clone_size: NA
d_call: NA
j_call: TRBJ2-7
v_call: TRBV29-1
cdr3_nt: TGCAGCGTTGAAAACCCTCTGGGAGGCGAGCAGTACTTC
cdr3_aa: CSVENPLGGEQYF

clone_size: NA
d_call: NA
j_call: TRBJ1-4
v_call: TRBV9
cdr3_nt: TGTGCCAGCAGCCCGTCGGGAACTAATGAAAAACTGTTTTTT
cdr3_aa: CASSPSGTNEKLFF

clone_size: NA
d_call: TRBD1
j_call: TRBJ2-7
v_call: TRBV27
cdr3_nt: TGTGCCAGCTCCACAGGGGGAACCTACGAGCAGTACTTC
cdr3_aa: CASSTGGTYEQYF

clone_size: once
d_call: TRBD1
j_call: TRBJ1-2
v_call: TRBV10-1
cdr3_nt: TGCGCCAGCAGTTATACAGGGGCTAACTATGGCTACACCTTC
cdr3_aa: CASSYTGANYGYTF

clone_size: NA
d_call: NA
j_call: TRBJ2-3
v_call: TRBV5-4
cdr3_nt: TGTGCCAGCAGCTTTTACAGAGATACGCAGTATTTT
cdr3_aa: CASSFYRDTQYF

clone_size: NA
d_call: TRBD2
j_call: TRBJ2-5
v_call: TRBV19
cdr3_nt: TGTGCCAGTAGCCTTGGGAGGGAAGAGACCCAGTACTTC
cdr3_aa: CASSLGREETQYF